Presented here are 20 T cell receptor beta chains from one specimen sequenced in a study of T cell responses to AZD1222 COVID-19 vaccine. Libraries were prepared by immunoSEQ multiplex PCR; TCRdb keeps only in-frame clonotypes and omits some of them. The sample lists under 200,000 clones; 90% to 95% were seen once. The sample in question was peripheral blood, obtained on day 0 of AZD1222 vaccination. All receptors derive from an adult in good health.

CDR3 amino acids: CASSPMTDTQYF. CDR3 nucleotides: TGTGCCAGCAGCCCTATGACAGATACGCAGTATTTT. This rearrangement joins TRBV5-5 to TRBJ2-3; D gene uncertain. The CDR3 loop spans 12 amino acids. Germline values: CDR1 SGHKS, CDR2 YYEKEE (reference sequence). V was trimmed by 4 bases and J by 3 bases, leaving 6 bases between them.

The CDR3, as DNA: TGTGCCAGCAGCCCTGGGACAGGGGAAAGATACAATGAGCAGTTCTTC. This encodes CASSPGTGERYNEQFF. The rearrangement uses TRBV7-9 and TRBJ2-1, with 10 bases matching TRBD1. The CDR3 covers 16 residues. Germline lookup yields CDR1 SEHNR and CDR2 FQNEAQ (reference sequence). Trimming took 5 bases from V and 4 from J; bases not matched to a gene: 8.

The rearrangement joins TRBV12-3 or TRBV12-4 to TRBJ2-1, with unresolved D. The CDR3 runs 13 residues. Trimming pared 3 bases from V and 8 bases from J, leaving 11 bases between. The chain's CDR3 is CASSLRILDEQFF. CDR3 nucleotide sequence: TGTGCCAGCAGTTTGCGGATTCTCGATGAGCAGTTCTTC.

V gene TRBV6-1 combines with J gene TRBJ2-3, with 13 bases lining up with TRBD2. Germline values: CDR1 MNHNS, CDR2 SASEGT. V gave up 3 bases and J gave up 0 bases; unmatched junction bases: 9. This CDR3 is built from 19 residues. The CDR3 loop reads CASSDTSGRDHLSTDTQYF. CDR3 nucleotide sequence: TGTGCCAGCAGTGATACTAGCGGGAGGGACCACTTGAGCACAGATACGCAGTATTTT.

CDR3: CASSLDGNAAQHF. The CDR3 nucleotides are TGTGCCAGCAGCTTAGACGGGAACGCGGCCCAGCATTTT. The chain has TRBV7-9 and TRBJ1-5, with D uncertain. This CDR3 has 13 amino acids. The germline V gene has CDR1 SEHNR and CDR2 FQNEAQ (reference sequence). With 1 base removed from V and 11 bases from J, the gap between germline ends came to 12 bases.

The chain couples TRBV11-2 to TRBJ2-3; D unresolved. CDR1 and CDR2 (germline): SGHAT, FQNNGV. The CDR3 covers 14 residues. Trimming removed 3 bases from V and 2 bases from J, with 9 bases in between. The CDR3 protein is CASSFNRNTDTQYF. The CDR3 DNA reads TGTGCCAGCAGCTTCAACAGAAACACAGATACGCAGTATTTT.

The V call is TRBV5-8, the J call TRBJ2-7; unclear D gene. The CDR3 has 11 residues. V was trimmed by 9 bases and J by 3 bases, leaving 10 bases between them. Germline V gene lookup returns CDR1 SGHTS and CDR2 YDEGEE. CDR3 protein: CATSFIYEQYF. CDR3 nucleotide sequence: TGTGCCACCTCGTTCATCTACGAGCAGTACTTC. Filled out from reference TRBV5-8 and TRBJ2-7, the complete variable domain reads EAGVTQSPTHLIKTRGQQATLRCSPISGHTSVYWYQQALGLGLQFLLWYDEGEERNRGNFPPRFSGRQFPNYSSELNVNALELEDSALYLCATSFIYEQYFGPGTRLTVT.

The chain uses TRBV5-1 and TRBJ1-1, with 8 bases aligning to TRBD1. The ends lost 2 bases at V and 2 bases at J; junction bases unmatched: 8. The germline V gene has CDR1 SGHRS and CDR2 YFSETQ. This CDR3 is built from 16 residues. The CDR3 protein is CASSLTGGVVNTEAFF. CDR3 nucleotides: TGCGCCAGCAGCTTAACAGGGGGGGTGGTAAACACTGAAGCTTTCTTT.

V usage is TRBV7-3 and J usage is TRBJ2-3; TRBD2 matches at 7 bases. The CDR3 contains 15 residues. V trimming: 5 bases; J trimming: 0 bases; junction bases outside the gene matches: 5. CDR1 is SGHTA, CDR2 FQGTGA, per germline. The CDR3, as DNA: TGTGCCAGCAGCCGAATAGCGGGTAGCACAGATACGCAGTATTTT. Protein sequence: CASSRIAGSTDTQYF. Based on the CDR3 plus reference TRBV7-3 and TRBJ2-3, the full variable domain is GAGVSQTPSNKVTEKGKYVELRCDPISGHTALYWYRQSLGQGPEFLIYFQGTGAADDSGLPNDRFFAVRPEGSVSTLKIQRTERGDSAVYLCASSRIAGSTDTQYFGPGTRLTVL.

The chain employs TRBV28 and TRBJ1-2; the match to TRBD1 covers 7 bases. This CDR3 is 14 amino acids long. Germline V gives CDR1 MDHEN, CDR2 SYDVKM. The junction had 9 bases not matched to a gene; V was cut back by 6 bases and J by 5 bases. CDR3: CASSWGQSLYGYTF. The CDR3 nucleotides read TGTGCCAGCAGCTGGGGACAGTCACTATATGGCTACACCTTC.

V gene TRBV28 combines with J gene TRBJ1-1; D is unclear. Germline CDR1 reads MDHEN; CDR2 reads SYDVKM. This CDR3 is 11 amino acids long. Trimming cost V 10 bases and J 0 bases, with 6 bases left between them. In DNA form, the CDR3 reads TGTGCCACTCGGTTGAACACTGAAGCTTTCTTT. Its protein product is CATRLNTEAFF.

The rearrangement uses TRBV6-6 and TRBJ2-2, with D possibly being TRBD2 (5 bases). This CDR3 contains 16 residues. Germline V lookup: CDR1 MNHNY, CDR2 SVGAGI (reference sequence). Trimming cost V 4 bases and J 1 base, with 13 bases left between them. CDR3 DNA sequence: TGTGCCAGCAGTTGGACGGGGAAATTGAACACCGGGGAGCTGTTTTTT. Translating it yields CASSWTGKLNTGELFF.

The chain has TRBV4-1 and TRBJ1-5; no definite D call. The ends were cut back, 0 bases at V and 5 bases at J, with 11 bases in the middle. The CDR3 extends over 15 amino acids. The germline CDR1 and CDR2 sequences are MGHRA and YSYEKL. In DNA, the CDR3 is TGCGCCAGCAGCCAAGATGTCTGGGATCATCAGCCCCAGCATTTT. Translated: CASSQDVWDHQPQHF.

The chain joins TRBV27 to TRBJ2-5, with D maybe TRBD2 (5 bases). CDR3 size: 18 residues. Per germline, CDR1 MNHEY and CDR2 SMNVEV (reference sequence). V lost 3 bases and J lost 2, with 22 bases in between. CDR3 nucleotide sequence: TGTGCCAGCAGTTTCCTCCCCCCAAGAGCGGCTCTACAAGAGACCCAGTACTTC. Translated: CASSFLPPRAALQETQYF.

This chain connects TRBV7-2 to TRBJ1-6; D might be TRBD1 (5 bases). The CDR3 loop spans 14 amino acids. Looked up from germline, CDR1 is SGHTA and CDR2 is FQGNSA. With 5 bases removed from V and 3 bases from J, the gap between germline ends came to 8 bases. The CDR3 protein is CASSPDNYNSPLHF. CDR3 DNA: TGTGCCAGCAGCCCGGACAACTATAATTCACCCCTCCACTTT.

The rearrangement uses TRBV9 and TRBJ1-2, with 7 nucleotides matching TRBD1. CDR3 length equals 12 residues. The germline CDR1 and CDR2 sequences are SGDLS and YYNGEE. J lost 8 bases, V lost 3 bases, and 4 bases had no gene match. CDR3: CASSAGGWGYTF. CDR3 nucleotide sequence: TGTGCCAGCAGCGCAGGGGGTTGGGGCTACACCTTC. The full variable domain, with the rest looked up from reference TRBV9 and TRBJ1-2, is DSGVTQTPKHLITATGQRVTLRCSPRSGDLSVYWYQQSLDQGLQFLIQYYNGEERAKGNILERFSAQQFPDLHSELNLSSLELGDSALYFCASSAGGWGYTFGSGTRLTVV.

The chain recombines TRBV28 with TRBJ2-7, with TRBD1 matching 7 bases. This CDR3 is 15 amino acids long. The J segment lost 0 bases and the V segment lost 7 bases, leaving 9 bases of the junction unmatched. Germline V lookup: CDR1 MDHEN, CDR2 SYDVKM. CDR3 sequence (DNA): TGTGCCAGCACCGCATCCCGGGACAGCTCCTACGAGCAGTACTTC. Translating it yields CASTASRDSSYEQYF.

V is TRBV27 and J is TRBJ1-6, with D unclear. The CDR3 loop spans 16 amino acids. CDR1 and CDR2 (germline): MNHEY, SMNVEV (reference sequence). The V and J ends lost 2 bases and 4 bases respectively, with 12 bases between them. The chain's CDR3 is CASSLNIMGYNSPLHF. The CDR3 nucleotides are TGTGCCAGCAGTTTAAACATAATGGGGTATAATTCACCCCTCCACTTT.

The chain uses TRBV27 and TRBJ1-6; weak D call: TRBD1 (5 bases). V lost 5 bases to trimming and J lost 6 bases, with 14 bases between them. Germline V CDR1 and CDR2: MNHEY, SMNVEV (reference sequence). This CDR3 is 15 amino acids long. This CDR3 is CASSARDLSNSPLHF. Written as DNA, the CDR3 is TGTGCCAGCAGTGCCCGGGACTTATCTAATTCACCCCTCCACTTT.

The rearrangement joins TRBV12-3 or TRBV12-4 to TRBJ2-2, with D hard to call. The CDR3 extends over 13 amino acids. V was cut by 8 bases and J by 0 bases, with 7 bases left in between. CDR3 amino acids: CASSRTNTGELFF. DNA for the CDR3: TGTGCCAGCTCCCGTACGAACACCGGGGAGCTGTTTTTT.